This TCR beta chain is drawn from a study of blood T cell repertoires in COVID-19. Across the study: The United States, Italy and Spain supplied acute and convalescent COVID-19 samples. PBMCs, B-cell-depleted T cells, or T cells provided the cDNA or gDNA that made up the material.

Assay: immunoSEQ multiplex PCR; the TCRdb copy retains only in-frame clones and omits some. The data contain fewer than 250,000 clones, roughly four fifths of them singletons. V was cut by 5 bases and J by 0 bases, with 11 bases left in between. Germline CDR1 SGHNT, CDR2 YENEEA. The CDR3 has 15 residues. The source of this sequence is a woman between 35 and 50 years old with active or convalescent COVID-19. What was sequenced was peripheral blood. The chain carries TRBV11-3 and TRBJ2-1; possible D gene TRBD1, 6 bases. In nucleotides, the CDR3 is TGTGCCAGCAGCCCTCAGGGGAGCTCCTACAATGAGCAGTTCTTC. Its protein product is CASSPQGSSYNEQFF.